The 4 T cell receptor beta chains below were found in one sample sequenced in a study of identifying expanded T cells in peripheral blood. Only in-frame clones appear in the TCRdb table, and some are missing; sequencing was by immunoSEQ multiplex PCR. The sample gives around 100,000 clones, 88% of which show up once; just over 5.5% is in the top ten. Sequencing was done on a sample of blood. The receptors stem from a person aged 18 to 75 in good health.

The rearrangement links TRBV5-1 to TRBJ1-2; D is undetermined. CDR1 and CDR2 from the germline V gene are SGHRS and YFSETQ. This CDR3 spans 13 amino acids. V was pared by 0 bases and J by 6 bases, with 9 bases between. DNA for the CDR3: TGCGCCAGCAGCTTGGCGGGGAGCCATGGCTACACCTTC. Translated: CASSLAGSHGYTF.

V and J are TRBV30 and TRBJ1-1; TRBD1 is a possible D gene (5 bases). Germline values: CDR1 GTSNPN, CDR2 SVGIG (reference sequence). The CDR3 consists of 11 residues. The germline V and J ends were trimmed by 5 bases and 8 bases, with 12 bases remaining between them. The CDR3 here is CAWAFRQEAFF. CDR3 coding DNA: TGTGCCTGGGCGTTTCGACAGGAAGCTTTCTTT.

The CDR3 sequence: CASSFGGGNEQFF. CDR3 nucleotides: TGTGCCAGCAGTTTCGGAGGAGGAAATGAGCAGTTCTTC. The rearrangement uses TRBV28 and TRBJ2-1; D is possibly TRBD2 (5 bases). Trimming removed 3 bases from V and 7 bases from J, with 10 bases in between. The V gene's germline CDR1 is MDHEN and CDR2 SYDVKM. This CDR3 comprises 13 residues. The full variable domain, completed using reference TRBV28 and TRBJ2-1, is DVKVTQSSRYLVKRTGEKVFLECVQDMDHENMFWYRQDPGLGLRLIYFSYDVKMKEKGDIPEGYSVSREKKERFSLILESASTNQTSMYLCASSFGGGNEQFFGPGTRLTVL.

CDR3 residues: CSVDRRGVADTQYF. The CDR3, as DNA: TGCAGCGTTGACCGGCGGGGGGTTGCAGATACGCAGTATTTT. The chain joins TRBV29-1 to TRBJ2-3; 8 positions match TRBD2. V lost 3 bases and J lost 4; bases outside the gene matches: 6. CDR3 size: 14 residues. From germline, CDR1 is SQVTM and CDR2 ANQGSEA.